The sequence of this T cell receptor (beta chain) was determined in a study of CD8+ T cells in alopecia areata. Treatment given: oral pan-JAK inhibitor, 5-10 mg twice daily. Study-level results: Only a single nonresponder existed, so baseline CD8+ expansion links stay unclear.

This clone was seen a few times. What it recognizes is unknown. Following extraction, RNA underwent reverse transcription to cDNA, which served as the sequencing template. Sequencing was performed with immunoSEQ multiplex PCR; in TCRdb, only in-frame clones are kept and a portion is missing. The sample records some 120,000 clones, under 65% being singletons. Trimming cost V 6 bases and J 1 base; bases outside gene matches: 6. Looked up from germline, CDR1 is MDHEN and CDR2 is SYDVKM. The CDR3 spans 15 residues. The sequence derives from a human donor with alopecia areata. The source material was CD4+ T cells sorted from blood, sampled at week 4, from a patient treated with tofacitinib. The chain links TRBV28 to TRBJ2-3; 8 bases are shared with TRBD2. The CDR3 here is CASRPGAGGTDTQYF. In DNA, the CDR3 is TGTGCCAGCAGACCCGGAGCGGGAGGCACAGATACGCAGTATTTT. Combining the CDR3 with reference TRBV28 and TRBJ2-3 gives the whole variable domain DVKVTQSSRYLVKRTGEKVFLECVQDMDHENMFWYRQDPGLGLRLIYFSYDVKMKEKGDIPEGYSVSREKKERFSLILESASTNQTSMYLCASRPGAGGTDTQYFGPGTRLTVL.